The rows below give T cell receptor beta chains drawn from one sample of a study of shared clonotypes between healthy human individuals. Profiled with immunoSEQ multiplex PCR; TCRdb holds only in-frame clones, not every one. Of about 2.3 million clones in the sample, roughly 92% are singletons; the top ten hold roughly 0.34%. The sample comprised naive CD4+ T cells from PBMCs. The receptors stem from a man between 18 and 35 years old in good health. Some clones in this sample may be carry-over from other donors' samples. The CDR3 runs from the conserved cysteine through the conserved F or W. Each record gives: clone size, V gene, J gene, D gene, CDR3 DNA, CDR3 protein. D genes are given only for firm matches. Expanded clones get a size class; other rows say once, few or many, or leave the size out.

clone size: once
V gene: TRBV7-9
J gene: TRBJ2-2
D gene: TRBD1
CDR3 DNA: TGTGCCAGCAGTCCCACAGGGGGAAGAATTACCGGGGAGCTGTTTTTT
CDR3 protein: CASSPTGGRITGELFF

clone size: NA
V gene: TRBV9
J gene: TRBJ2-2
D gene: NA
CDR3 DNA: TGTGCCAGCAGGAGGACTTCGAACACCGGGGAGCTGTTTTTT
CDR3 protein: CASRRTSNTGELFF

clone size: NA
V gene: TRBV7-9
J gene: TRBJ2-5
D gene: NA
CDR3 DNA: TGTGCCAGCAGCCTCACGGGGGAGGAGGGATACTTC
CDR3 protein: CASSLTGEEGYF

clone size: NA
V gene: TRBV2
J gene: TRBJ2-5
D gene: NA
CDR3 DNA: TGTGCCAGCAGATCCTCGACAGCTAAGGGGTACTTC
CDR3 protein: CASRSSTAKGYF

clone size: NA
V gene: TRBV9
J gene: TRBJ2-5
D gene: NA
CDR3 DNA: TGTGCCAGCAACCTCGGGACCGGAAGGTCCCAGTACTTC
CDR3 protein: CASNLGTGRSQYF

clone size: few
V gene: TRBV6-5
J gene: TRBJ2-7
D gene: TRBD1
CDR3 DNA: TGTGCCACGACGGGACAGGGCTACGAGCAGTACTTC
CDR3 protein: CATTGQGYEQYF

clone size: NA
V gene: TRBV19
J gene: TRBJ1-2
D gene: TRBD1
CDR3 DNA: TGTGCCAGTAGGAAGGGACAGGGGGCAAACTATGGCTACACCTTC
CDR3 protein: CASRKGQGANYGYTF

clone size: NA
V gene: TRBV7-3
J gene: TRBJ2-1
D gene: TRBD2
CDR3 DNA: TGTGCCAGCAGCCCACTAGCGGGAGTCGGTAATGAGCAGTTCTTC
CDR3 protein: CASSPLAGVGNEQFF

clone size: NA
V gene: TRBV4-1
J gene: TRBJ2-1
D gene: TRBD2
CDR3 DNA: TGCGCCAGCAGCCAAACTAGCGGGAGTAGCCCTGAGCAGTTCTTC
CDR3 protein: CASSQTSGSSPEQFF

clone size: NA
V gene: TRBV5-1
J gene: TRBJ1-1
D gene: NA
CDR3 DNA: TGCGCCAGCCAAAGGGGGGTAAACACTGAAGCTTTCTTT
CDR3 protein: CASQRGVNTEAFF

clone size: NA
V gene: TRBV27
J gene: TRBJ2-1
D gene: TRBD2
CDR3 DNA: TGTGCCACCCTGAGGACTAGCGGGAGGAGCTCCTACAATGAGCAGTTCTTC
CDR3 protein: CATLRTSGRSSYNEQFF

clone size: NA
V gene: TRBV9
J gene: TRBJ2-3
D gene: TRBD2
CDR3 DNA: TGTGCCAGCAGCGCTCGGACTAGCGGGGATACGCAGTATTTT
CDR3 protein: CASSARTSGDTQYF

clone size: NA
V gene: TRBV5-6
J gene: TRBJ2-3
D gene: NA
CDR3 DNA: TGTGCCAGCAGCTTGGGCGGTGCAGATACGCAGTATTTT
CDR3 protein: CASSLGGADTQYF

clone size: NA
V gene: TRBV10-1
J gene: TRBJ2-6
D gene: NA
CDR3 DNA: TGCGCCAGCAGTGTGAATCGGCAAATCTCTGGGGCCAACGTCCTGACTTTC
CDR3 protein: CASSVNRQISGANVLTF

clone size: once
V gene: TRBV7-3
J gene: TRBJ1-2
D gene: TRBD1
CDR3 DNA: TGTGCCAGCAGCTTAACGACAGGGGGCGCAGGAAGAAACTATGGCTACACCTTC
CDR3 protein: CASSLTTGGAGRNYGYTF

clone size: NA
V gene: TRBV7-2
J gene: TRBJ2-5
D gene: NA
CDR3 DNA: TGTGCCAGCAGCTTAGAGGGCAGGACGGAGACCCAGTACTTC
CDR3 protein: CASSLEGRTETQYF

clone size: NA
V gene: TRBV11-2
J gene: TRBJ1-6
D gene: NA
CDR3 DNA: TGTGCCAGCAGCCCAGGGAGTCAGGGTTCACCCCTCCACTTT
CDR3 protein: CASSPGSQGSPLHF

clone size: NA
V gene: TRBV6-6
J gene: TRBJ1-2
D gene: TRBD1
CDR3 DNA: TGTGCCAGCAGTTACCCCACACAGGGGACCTATGGCTACACCTTC
CDR3 protein: CASSYPTQGTYGYTF

clone size: NA
V gene: TRBV7-2
J gene: TRBJ2-4
D gene: TRBD1
CDR3 DNA: TGTGCCAGCAGCCCAGCCCTGGGACAGGGGGAAAACATTCAGTACTTC
CDR3 protein: CASSPALGQGENIQYF

clone size: NA
V gene: TRBV6-1
J gene: TRBJ2-5
D gene: TRBD2
CDR3 DNA: TGTGCCAGCACCATAGGACTAGCGGGGGAGACCCAGTACTTC
CDR3 protein: CASTIGLAGETQYF